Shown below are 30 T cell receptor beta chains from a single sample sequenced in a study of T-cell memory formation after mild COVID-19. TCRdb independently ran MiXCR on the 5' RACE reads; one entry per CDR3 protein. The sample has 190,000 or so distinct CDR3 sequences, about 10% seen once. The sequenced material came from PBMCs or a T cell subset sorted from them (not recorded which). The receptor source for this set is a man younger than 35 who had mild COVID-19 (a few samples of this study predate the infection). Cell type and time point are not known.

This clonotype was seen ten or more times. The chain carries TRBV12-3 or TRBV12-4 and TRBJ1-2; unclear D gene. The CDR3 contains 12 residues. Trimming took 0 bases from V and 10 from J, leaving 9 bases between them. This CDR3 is CASSLADGDYTF. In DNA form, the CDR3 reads TGTGCCAGCAGTTTAGCGGATGGGGACTACACCTTC.

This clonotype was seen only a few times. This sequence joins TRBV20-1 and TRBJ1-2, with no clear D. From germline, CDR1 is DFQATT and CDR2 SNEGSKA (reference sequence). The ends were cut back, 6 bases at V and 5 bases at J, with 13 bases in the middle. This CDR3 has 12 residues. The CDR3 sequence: CSARFRFYGYTF. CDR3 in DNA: TGCAGTGCAAGATTCAGATTTTATGGCTACACCTTC.

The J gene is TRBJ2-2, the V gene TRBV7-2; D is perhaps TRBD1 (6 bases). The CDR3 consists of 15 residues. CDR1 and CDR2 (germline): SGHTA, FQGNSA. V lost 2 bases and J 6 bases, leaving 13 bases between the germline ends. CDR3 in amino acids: CASSLTGMQAGELFF. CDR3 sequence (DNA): TGTGCCAGCAGCTTAACAGGGATGCAGGCCGGGGAGCTGTTTTTT.

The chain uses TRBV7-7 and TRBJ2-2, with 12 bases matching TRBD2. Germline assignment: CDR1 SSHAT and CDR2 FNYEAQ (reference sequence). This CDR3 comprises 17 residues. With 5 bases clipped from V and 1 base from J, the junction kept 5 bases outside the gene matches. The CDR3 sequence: CASSPGLAGLNTGELFF. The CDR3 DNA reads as TGTGCCAGCAGCCCTGGACTAGCGGGGTTGAACACCGGGGAGCTGTTTTTT.

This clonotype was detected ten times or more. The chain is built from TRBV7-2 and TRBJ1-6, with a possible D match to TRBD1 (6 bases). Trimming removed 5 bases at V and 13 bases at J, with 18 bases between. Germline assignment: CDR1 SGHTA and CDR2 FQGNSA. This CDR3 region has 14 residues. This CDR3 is CASSVGGGIPPLHF. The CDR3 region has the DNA TGTGCCAGCAGCGTAGGAGGGGGAATCCCCCCCCTCCACTTT. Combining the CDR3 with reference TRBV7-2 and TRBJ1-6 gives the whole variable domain GAGVSQSPSNKVTEKGKDVELRCDPISGHTALYWYRQSLGQGLEFLIYFQGNSAPDKSGLPSDRFSAERTGGSVSTLTIQRTQQEDSAVYLCASSVGGGIPPLHFGNGTRLTVT.

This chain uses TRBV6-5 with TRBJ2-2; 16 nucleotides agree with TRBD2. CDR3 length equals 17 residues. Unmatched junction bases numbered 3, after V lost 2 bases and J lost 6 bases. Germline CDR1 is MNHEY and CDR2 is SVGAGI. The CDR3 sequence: CASSYGTSGGAAGELFF. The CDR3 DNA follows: TGTGCCAGCAGTTACGGGACTAGCGGGGGGGCCGCCGGGGAGCTGTTTTTT.

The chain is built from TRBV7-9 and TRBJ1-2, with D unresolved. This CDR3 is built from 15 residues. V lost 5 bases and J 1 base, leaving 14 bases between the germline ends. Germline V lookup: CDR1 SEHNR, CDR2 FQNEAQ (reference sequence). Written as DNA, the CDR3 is TGTGCCAGCAGCCTAACAGAGCCCGTTAACTATGGCTACACCTTC. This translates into CASSLTEPVNYGYTF.

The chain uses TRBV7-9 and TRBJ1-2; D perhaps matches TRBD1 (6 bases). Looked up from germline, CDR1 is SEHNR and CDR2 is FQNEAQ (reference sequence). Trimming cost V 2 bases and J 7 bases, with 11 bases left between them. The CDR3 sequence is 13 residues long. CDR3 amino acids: CASSLSGAGGYTF. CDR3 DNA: TGTGCCAGCAGCTTATCGGGGGCAGGTGGCTACACCTTC.

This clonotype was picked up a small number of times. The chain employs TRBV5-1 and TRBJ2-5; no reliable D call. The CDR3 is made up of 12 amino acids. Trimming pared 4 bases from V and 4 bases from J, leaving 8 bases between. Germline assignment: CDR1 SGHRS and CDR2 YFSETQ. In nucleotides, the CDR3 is TGCGCCAGCAGCCCGGAAGGAGAGACCCAGTACTTC. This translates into CASSPEGETQYF.

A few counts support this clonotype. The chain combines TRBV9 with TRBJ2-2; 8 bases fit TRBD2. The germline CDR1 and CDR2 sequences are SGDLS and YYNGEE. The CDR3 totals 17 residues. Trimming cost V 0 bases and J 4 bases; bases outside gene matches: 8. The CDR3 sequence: CASSVEGRGGGTGELFF. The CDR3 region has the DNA TGTGCCAGCAGCGTAGAGGGTCGGGGGGGAGGCACCGGGGAGCTGTTTTTT.

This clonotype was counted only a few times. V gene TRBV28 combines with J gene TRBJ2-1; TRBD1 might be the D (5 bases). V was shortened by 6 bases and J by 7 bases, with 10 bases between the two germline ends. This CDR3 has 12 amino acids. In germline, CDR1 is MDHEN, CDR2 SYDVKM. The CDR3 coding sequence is TGTGCCAGCAGCCCCAGGGTGAATGAGCAGTTCTTC. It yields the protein CASSPRVNEQFF.

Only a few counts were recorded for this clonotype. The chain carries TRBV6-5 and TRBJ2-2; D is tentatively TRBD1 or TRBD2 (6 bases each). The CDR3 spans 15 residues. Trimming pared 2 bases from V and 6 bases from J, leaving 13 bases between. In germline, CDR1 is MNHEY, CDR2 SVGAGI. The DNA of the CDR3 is TGTGCCAGCAGTTACACTTACAGGGAGGCCGGGGAGCTGTTTTTT. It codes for CASSYTYREAGELFF.

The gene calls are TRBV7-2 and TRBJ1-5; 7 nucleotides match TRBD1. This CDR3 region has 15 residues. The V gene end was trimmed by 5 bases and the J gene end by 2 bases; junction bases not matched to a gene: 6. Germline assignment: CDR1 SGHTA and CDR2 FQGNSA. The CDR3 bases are TGTGCCAGCAGCCCACCAGGGGGGGGCAATCAGCCCCAGCATTTT. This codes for CASSPPGGGNQPQHF. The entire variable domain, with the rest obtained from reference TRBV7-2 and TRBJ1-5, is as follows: GAGVSQSPSNKVTEKGKDVELRCDPISGHTALYWYRQSLGQGLEFLIYFQGNSAPDKSGLPSDRFSAERTGGSVSTLTIQRTQQEDSAVYLCASSPPGGGNQPQHFGDGTRLSIL.

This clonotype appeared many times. The chain's CDR3 is CSARGGPAVEYEQYV. CDR3 bases: TGCAGTGCCCGGGGGGGACCGGCCGTAGAATACGAGCAGTACGTC. The chain combines TRBV20-1 with TRBJ2-7; TRBD2 matches at 8 bases. J lost 4 bases, V lost 6 bases, and 14 bases had no gene match. The length of the CDR3 is 15 residues. Germline V gene lookup returns CDR1 DFQATT and CDR2 SNEGSKA (reference sequence).

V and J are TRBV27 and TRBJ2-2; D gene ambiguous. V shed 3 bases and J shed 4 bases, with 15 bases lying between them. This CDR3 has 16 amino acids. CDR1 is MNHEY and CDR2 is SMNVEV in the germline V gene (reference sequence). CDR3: CASSFLGSWGTGELFF. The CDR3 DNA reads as TGTGCCAGCAGTTTTCTGGGGTCGTGGGGCACCGGGGAGCTGTTTTTT.

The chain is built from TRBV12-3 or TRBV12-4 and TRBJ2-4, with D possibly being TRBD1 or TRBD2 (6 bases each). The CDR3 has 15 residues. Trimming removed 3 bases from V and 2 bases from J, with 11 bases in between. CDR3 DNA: TGTGCCAGCAGTTTCGGGGGCAGGACCAAAAACATTCAGTACTTC. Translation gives CASSFGGRTKNIQYF.

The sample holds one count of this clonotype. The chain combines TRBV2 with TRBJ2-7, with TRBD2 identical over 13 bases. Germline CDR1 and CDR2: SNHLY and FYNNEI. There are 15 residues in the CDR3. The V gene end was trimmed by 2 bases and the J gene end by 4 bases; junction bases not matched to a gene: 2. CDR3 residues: CASSERTSGGYEQYV. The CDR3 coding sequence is TGTGCCAGCAGTGAAAGGACTAGCGGGGGATACGAGCAGTACGTC.

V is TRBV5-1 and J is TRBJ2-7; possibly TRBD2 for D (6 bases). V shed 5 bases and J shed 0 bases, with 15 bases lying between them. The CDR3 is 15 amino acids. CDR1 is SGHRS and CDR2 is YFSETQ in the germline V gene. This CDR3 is CASRVGDSSSYEQYF. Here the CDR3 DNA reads TGCGCCAGCAGGGTGGGGGACTCAAGCTCCTACGAGCAGTACTTC.

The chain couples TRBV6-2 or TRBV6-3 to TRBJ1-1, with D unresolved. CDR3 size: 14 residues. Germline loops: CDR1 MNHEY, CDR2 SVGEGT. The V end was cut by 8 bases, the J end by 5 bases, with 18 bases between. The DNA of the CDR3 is TGTGCCAGCGCGCACCAGCAAAGAGGGACTGAAGCTTTCTTT. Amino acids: CASAHQQRGTEAFF.

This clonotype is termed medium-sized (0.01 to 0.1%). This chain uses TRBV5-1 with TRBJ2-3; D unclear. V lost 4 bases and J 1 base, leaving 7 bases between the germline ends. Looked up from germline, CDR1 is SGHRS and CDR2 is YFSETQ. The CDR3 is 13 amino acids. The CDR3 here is CASSPDRTDTQYF. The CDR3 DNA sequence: TGCGCCAGCAGCCCCGACCGCACAGATACGCAGTATTTT.

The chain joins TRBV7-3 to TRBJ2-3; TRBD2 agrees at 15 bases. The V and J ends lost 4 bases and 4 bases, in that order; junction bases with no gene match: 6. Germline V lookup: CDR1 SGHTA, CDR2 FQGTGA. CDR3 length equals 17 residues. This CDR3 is CASSSGLAGGLADTQYF. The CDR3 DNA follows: TGTGCCAGCAGCTCCGGACTAGCGGGGGGGCTCGCAGATACGCAGTATTTT.

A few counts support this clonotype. In nucleotides, the CDR3 is TGCGCCAGCAGCTTTTCAGGGACCACCGGGGAGCTGTTTTTT. It yields the protein CASSFSGTTGELFF. The chain has TRBV5-1 and TRBJ2-2, with D possibly called TRBD1 or TRBD2 (5 bases each). V was pared by 2 bases and J by 4 bases, with 9 bases between. The length of the CDR3 is 14 residues. Germline CDR1 SGHRS, CDR2 YFSETQ.

The CDR3 loop reads CATSDGTSGYNEQFF. The CDR3 coding sequence is TGTGCCACCAGTGATGGGACTAGCGGGTACAATGAGCAGTTCTTC. J is TRBJ2-1 and V is TRBV24-1, with 12 bases identical to TRBD2. With V trimmed by 3 bases and J by 4 bases, 0 bases remained unmatched. The CDR3 covers 15 residues. Germline V gene sequence: CDR1 KGHDR, CDR2 SFDVKD.

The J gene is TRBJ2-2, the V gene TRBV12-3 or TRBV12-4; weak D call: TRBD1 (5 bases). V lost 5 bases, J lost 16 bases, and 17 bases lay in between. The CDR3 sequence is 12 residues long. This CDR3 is CASSPQTVTPFF. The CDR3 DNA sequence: TGTGCCAGCAGTCCGCAGACAGTCACCCCGTTTTTT.

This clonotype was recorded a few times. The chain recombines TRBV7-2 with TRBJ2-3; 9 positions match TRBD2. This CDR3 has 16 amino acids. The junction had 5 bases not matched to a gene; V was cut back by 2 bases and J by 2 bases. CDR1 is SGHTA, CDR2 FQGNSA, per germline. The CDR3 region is CASSLMLAGDTDTQYF. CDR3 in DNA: TGTGCCAGCAGCTTAATGTTAGCGGGGGACACAGATACGCAGTATTTT.

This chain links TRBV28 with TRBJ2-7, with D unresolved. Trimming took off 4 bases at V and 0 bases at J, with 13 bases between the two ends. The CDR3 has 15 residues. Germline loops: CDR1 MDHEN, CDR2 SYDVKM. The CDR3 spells CASSSPHRGSYEQYV. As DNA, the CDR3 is TGTGCCAGCAGTTCACCCCATCGTGGCTCCTACGAGCAGTACGTC.

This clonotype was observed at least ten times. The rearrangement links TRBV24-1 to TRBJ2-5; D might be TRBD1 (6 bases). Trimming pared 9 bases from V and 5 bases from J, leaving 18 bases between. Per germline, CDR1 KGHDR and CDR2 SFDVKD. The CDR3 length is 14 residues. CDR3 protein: CATLRIARGETQYF. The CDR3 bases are TGTGCCACCTTGAGGATAGCGAGGGGGGAGACCCAGTACTTC.

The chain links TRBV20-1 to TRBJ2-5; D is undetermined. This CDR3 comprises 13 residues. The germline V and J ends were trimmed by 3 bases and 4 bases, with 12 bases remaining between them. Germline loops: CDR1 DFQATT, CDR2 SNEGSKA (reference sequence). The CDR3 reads CSARKTEIETQYF. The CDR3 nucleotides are TGCAGTGCTAGGAAAACGGAGATAGAGACCCAGTACTTC.

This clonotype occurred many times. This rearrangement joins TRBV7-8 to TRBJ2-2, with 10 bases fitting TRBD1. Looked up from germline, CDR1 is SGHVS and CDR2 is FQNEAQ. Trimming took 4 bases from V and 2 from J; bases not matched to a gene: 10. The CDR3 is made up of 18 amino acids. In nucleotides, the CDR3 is TGTGCCAGCAGCTACCGGGACAGGGGATCCTCTAACACCGGGGAGCTGTTTTTT. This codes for CASSYRDRGSSNTGELFF.

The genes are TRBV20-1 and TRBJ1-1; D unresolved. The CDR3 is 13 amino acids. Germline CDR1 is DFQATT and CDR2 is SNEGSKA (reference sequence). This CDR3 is CRVARGENTEAFF. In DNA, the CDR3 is TGCAGGGTGGCGCGTGGGGAGAACACTGAAGCTTTCTTT.